The source of this T cell receptor beta chain is a study of blood T cell repertoires in COVID-19 (dated by TCRdb to the early 2020s). For the study in its entirety: Collaborator samples came from the United States, Italy and Spain and covered acute and convalescent phases of COVID-19. Samples came from the ongoing ImmuneRACE study (first 160 participants) plus 1,254 subjects from 6 global collaborators. The material from the prospective study consisted of cDNA or gDNA derived from T cells, B-cell-depleted T cells, or PBMCs. Nearly every sample came with metadata listing a de-identified subject ID, COVID-19 status, age in years and sex. Subjects who had been exposed to COVID-19, were actively infected with it, or had recovered from it provided the deeply sampled blood TCRbeta repertoires that made up the dataset. The repertoires were released in a freely available public database meant as a resource for research on the immune response to SARS-CoV-2. HLA class I and class II types, where available, came from metadata supplied by the sample provider rather than from assay-based typing. Overall study results and their limits: The quantity of clinical and demographic metadata differed by source and by participant and was supplied without curation.

As concerns this clone: It lacks a known antigen. No quality values exist for individual bases; no much larger clone is one base distant.

Including the terminal cysteine and phenylalanine, the CDR3 comprises 13 residues. Of the read, only the CDR3 DNA is kept; its 39 bases are in frame from base 1. V is cut by 1 base and J by 10 bases, and the space between the germline ends is 11 bases. The CDR1 and CDR2 encoded by the germline V gene (reference sequence) are LNHDA and SQIVND. In the prospective study, participants were roughly 18 to 100 years old, resided in about two dozen geographic areas of the United States, and were enrolled through a virtual design. In the prospective study, participants were assigned to cohorts based on the clinical history participants reported in a screening survey and a study questionnaire. A participant counted as exposed if, within 2 weeks of entering the study, that participant had been in contact with someone who had a PCR-confirmed or clinician-diagnosed COVID-19 case. In the prospective study, mobile phlebotomists collected whole blood, serum and a nasopharyngeal or oropharyngeal swab from each participant. Additional blood draws and questionnaires over an approximately 2-month period could optionally be provided by prospective study participants. Before DNA extraction, blood samples from the prospective study were shipped at room temperature or frozen.

TCRbeta CDR3 regions were amplified from genomic DNA using the immunoSEQ Assay, a bias-controlled multiplex PCR. In the original analysis: The number of nucleated cells in each sample was estimated from the amplification of reference gene primers within the assay. To quantify the absolute abundance of each unique TCRbeta CDR3 rearrangement, sequence reads were collapsed and filtered. For each sample, productive Simpson clonality was calculated by taking the square root of Simpson's diversity index across productive rearrangements. In its TCRdb copy, this immuneACCESS table keeps in-frame sequences only and misses some clones. Where compared with another copy, unresolved V genes explain less than half of these, and the others have no known cause. V, J and clone size are those of that table, while D and trimming were read from the DNA. This sample comprises a few hundred thousand clones, roughly 91% of them detected only once. The top ten clonotypes cover less than 3% of the sample.

This receptor was taken from a woman aged 50 to 60 who had been exposed to COVID-19. The chain couples TRBV19 to TRBJ2-1, with TRBD2 perhaps the D gene, on 5 matching bases. Sequencing used PBMCs or T cells enriched from blood (not recorded which). The CDR3 region: CASSIVEGREQFF. The nucleotide sequence reads TGTGCCAGTAGTATAGTTGAGGGAAGGGAGCAGTTCTTC.